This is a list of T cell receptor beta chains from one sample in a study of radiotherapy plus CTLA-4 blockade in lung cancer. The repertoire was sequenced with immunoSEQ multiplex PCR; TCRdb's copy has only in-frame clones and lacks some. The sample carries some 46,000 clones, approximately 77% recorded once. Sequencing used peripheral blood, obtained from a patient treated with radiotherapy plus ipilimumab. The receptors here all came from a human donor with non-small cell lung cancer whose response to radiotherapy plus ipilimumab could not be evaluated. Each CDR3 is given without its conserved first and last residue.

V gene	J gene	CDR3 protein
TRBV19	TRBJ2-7	ASSVGLTLGEQY
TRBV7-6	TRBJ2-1	ASSFPRGADSGGRYNEQF
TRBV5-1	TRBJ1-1	ASSLTGTNTEAF
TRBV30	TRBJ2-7	AWSVQVLGSSYEQY
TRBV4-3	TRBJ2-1	ASSQEWSGRSNEQF
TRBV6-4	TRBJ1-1	ASRLPDRPMNTEAF
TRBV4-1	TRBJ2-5	ASSPRTGGIWSETQY
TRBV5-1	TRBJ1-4	ASSGSTAYNEKLF
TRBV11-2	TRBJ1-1	ASLANKGRITEAF
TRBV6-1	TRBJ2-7	ASRGQLEQY
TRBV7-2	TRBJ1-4	ASSRPGTGSEKLF
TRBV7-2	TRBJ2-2	ASRTPGLASRGAGELF
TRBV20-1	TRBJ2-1	SAEAGAQF